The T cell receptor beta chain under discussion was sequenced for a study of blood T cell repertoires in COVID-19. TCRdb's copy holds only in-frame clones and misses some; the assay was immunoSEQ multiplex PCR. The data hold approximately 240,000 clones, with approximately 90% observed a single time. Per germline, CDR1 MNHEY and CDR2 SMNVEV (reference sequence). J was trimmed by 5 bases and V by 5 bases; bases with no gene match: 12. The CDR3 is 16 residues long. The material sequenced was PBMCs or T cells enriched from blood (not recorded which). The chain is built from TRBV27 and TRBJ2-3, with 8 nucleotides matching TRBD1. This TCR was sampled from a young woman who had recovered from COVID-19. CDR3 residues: CASSTLGQGAGDTQYF. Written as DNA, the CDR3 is TGTGCCAGCAGTACCCTGGGGCAGGGGGCAGGAGATACGCAGTATTTT.